Shown below are 29 T cell receptor beta chains from a single sample sequenced in a study of blood T cell repertoires in COVID-19. The data were produced by immunoSEQ multiplex PCR, yet TCRdb's version contains in-frame clones alone and is incomplete. The sample shows over 100,000 clones, over 60% of them seen only once. The sequenced sample was peripheral blood. These receptors were obtained from a human donor in a cohort sampled during active or convalescent COVID-19.

The V gene is TRBV19, the J gene TRBJ1-5, with unresolved D. CDR1 and CDR2 from the germline V gene are LNHDA and SQIVND (reference sequence). V was cut by 1 base and J by 0 bases, with 13 bases left in between. The CDR3 is 17 amino acids. The CDR3 nucleotides are TGTGCCAGTAGTATAGTGTCCAGGAAGGATAGCAATCAGCCCCAGCATTTT. This translates into CASSIVSRKDSNQPQHF.

This clone was detected once. The rearrangement uses TRBV24-1 and TRBJ2-2, with D possibly TRBD1 on 5 matching bases. Germline V lookup: CDR1 KGHDR, CDR2 SFDVKD. The CDR3 has 15 residues. V was cut by 0 bases and J by 6 bases, with 10 bases left in between. Written as DNA, the CDR3 is TGTGCCACCAGTGATTTGAGGGGTAGACCCGGGGAGCTGTTTTTT. This codes for CATSDLRGRPGELFF.

The V gene is TRBV10-3, the J gene TRBJ1-5, with 7 bases lining up with TRBD1. J lost 2 bases, V lost 4 bases, and 5 bases had no gene match. Germline V gives CDR1 ENHRY, CDR2 SYGVKD. The CDR3 length is 15 residues. The DNA of the CDR3 is TGTGCCATCAGTGTAGGGCAGGGGGGCAATCAGCCCCAGCATTTT. It encodes CAISVGQGGNQPQHF.

The chain uses TRBV19 and TRBJ1-1, with D possibly TRBD1 on 6 matching bases. Between the trimmed V and J ends, which lost 7 bases and 4 bases, there was a span of 19 bases. From germline, CDR1 is LNHDA and CDR2 SQIVND (reference sequence). This CDR3 contains 15 residues. The CDR3 sequence is CASTPGTLKTTEAFF. The CDR3 nucleotides read TGTGCCAGTACCCCAGGGACATTAAAAACCACTGAAGCTTTCTTT. The entire variable domain, with the rest obtained from reference TRBV19 and TRBJ1-1, is as follows: DGGITQSPKYLFRKEGQNVTLSCEQNLNHDAMYWYRQDPGQGLRLIYYSQIVNDFQKGDIAEGYSVSREKKESFPLTVTSAQKNPTAFYLCASTPGTLKTTEAFFGQGTRLTVV.

The chain is built from TRBV3-1 (or the pseudogene TRBV3-2) and TRBJ1-5, with unresolved D. This CDR3 contains 14 residues. The germline V and J ends were trimmed by 5 bases and 6 bases, with 14 bases remaining between them. The germline V gene encodes CDR1 LGHDT and CDR2 YNNKEL (reference sequence). The CDR3 DNA reads as TGTGCCAGCAGCGATCGGGTGCATGGTCAGCCCCAGCATTTT. Protein sequence: CASSDRVHGQPQHF.

This chain uses TRBV10-2 with TRBJ2-5; TRBD2 aligns across 14 bases. CDR1 and CDR2 from the germline V gene are WSHSY and SAAADI. The V segment lost 6 bases and the J segment 5 bases; nucleotides outside the gene matches: 8. This CDR3 region has 16 residues. The CDR3 DNA follows: TGCGCCAGCAGAGACGGGACTAGCGGGGGCGGGGAGACCCAGTACTTC. Its protein is CASRDGTSGGGETQYF.

By share of the sample, this clone is medium-sized. The V gene is TRBV11-3, the J gene TRBJ1-1; D ambiguous. The CDR3 sequence is 14 residues long. The germline gives CDR1 SGHNT, CDR2 YENEEA. V lost 1 base and J lost 3, with 9 bases in between. CDR3 region: CASSLGGRDTEAFF. In DNA form, the CDR3 reads TGTGCCAGCAGCTTAGGCGGGAGGGACACTGAAGCTTTCTTT.

The rearrangement uses TRBV7-3 and TRBJ2-5, with 7 bases fitting TRBD2. Per germline, CDR1 SGHTA and CDR2 FQGTGA. CDR3 size: 14 residues. Trimming removed 1 base from V and 4 bases from J; junction bases left unmatched: 3. Here the CDR3 DNA reads TGTGCCAGCAGCTTAAGTCCGGGAGGAGAGACCCAGTACTTC. Protein sequence: CASSLSPGGETQYF. Full variable domain (missing parts from reference TRBV7-3 and TRBJ2-5): GAGVSQTPSNKVTEKGKYVELRCDPISGHTALYWYRQSLGQGPEFLIYFQGTGAADDSGLPNDRFFAVRPEGSVSTLKIQRTERGDSAVYLCASSLSPGGETQYFGPGTRLLVL.

The CDR3 DNA reads as TGTGCCAGCAGGGGACAGGCGAGCTCCTATAATTCACCCCTCCACTTT. It translates to CASRGQASSYNSPLHF. The rearrangement uses TRBV28 and TRBJ1-6; 8 bases match TRBD1. Germline values: CDR1 MDHEN, CDR2 SYDVKM. The V and J ends lost 6 bases and 0 bases, in that order; junction bases with no gene match: 4. The CDR3 has 16 residues. Full variable domain (missing parts from reference TRBV28 and TRBJ1-6): DVKVTQSSRYLVKRTGEKVFLECVQDMDHENMFWYRQDPGLGLRLIYFSYDVKMKEKGDIPEGYSVSREKKERFSLILESASTNQTSMYLCASRGQASSYNSPLHFGNGTRLTVT.

This chain joins TRBV5-1 and TRBJ1-6; D is uncertain. This CDR3 is built from 15 residues. The germline V and J ends were trimmed by 0 bases and 7 bases, with 11 bases remaining between them. Germline values: CDR1 SGHRS, CDR2 YFSETQ. The CDR3 spells CASSLESGRNSPLHF. The CDR3 DNA is TGCGCCAGCAGCTTGGAGAGCGGAAGGAATTCACCCCTCCACTTT.

This clone has ten or more counts. The rearrangement joins TRBV28 to TRBJ2-7, with 7 bases fitting TRBD1. This CDR3 has 14 amino acids. Germline loops: CDR1 MDHEN, CDR2 SYDVKM. The V segment lost 6 bases and the J segment 3 bases; nucleotides outside the gene matches: 8. The CDR3 loop reads CASSPQGKDYEQYF. In DNA form, the CDR3 reads TGTGCCAGCAGCCCACAGGGGAAAGACTACGAGCAGTACTTC.

The chain has TRBV5-6 and TRBJ1-1; D gene unclear. CDR1 SGHDT and CDR2 YYEEEE come from the germline V gene. There are 14 residues in the CDR3. V lost 1 base and J lost 8, with 15 bases in between. CDR3 amino acids: CASSLYLPSAEAFF. CDR3 nucleotide sequence: TGTGCCAGCAGCTTGTATCTACCCAGCGCCGAAGCTTTCTTT.

V usage is TRBV6-5 and J usage is TRBJ2-7; TRBD1 matches 10 bases. Per germline, CDR1 MNHEY and CDR2 SVGAGI. The V segment lost 4 bases and the J segment 1 base; nucleotides outside the gene matches: 7. The CDR3 is 16 residues long. The CDR3 loop reads CASSWTGGLKSYEQYF. In nucleotides, the CDR3 is TGTGCCAGCAGTTGGACAGGGGGTTTAAAATCCTACGAGCAGTACTTC.

The J gene is TRBJ2-1, the V gene TRBV9; 8 bases agree with TRBD2. Looked up from germline, CDR1 is SGDLS and CDR2 is YYNGEE. The CDR3 is 15 residues long. The junction had 5 bases not matched to a gene; V was cut back by 0 bases and J by 6 bases. This chain's CDR3 is CASSVAGGSTNEQFF. The DNA for the CDR3 is TGTGCCAGCAGCGTAGCGGGGGGGTCCACCAATGAGCAGTTCTTC.

V and J are TRBV6-6 and TRBJ1-2, with 7 bases identical to TRBD1. V shed 5 bases, J shed 8 bases, and the junction held 8 bases outside the gene matches. Germline CDR1 is MNHNY and CDR2 is SVGAGI (reference sequence). The CDR3 contains 13 residues. The CDR3 sequence: CASSPPTGIGYTF. The CDR3 DNA is TGTGCCAGCAGTCCCCCGACAGGGATCGGCTACACCTTC.

This clone was recorded only once. The V call is TRBV30, the J call TRBJ2-7; TRBD1 aligns across 11 bases. V gave up 3 bases and J gave up 3 bases; unmatched junction bases: 7. The CDR3 spans 15 residues. CDR1 and CDR2 from the germline V gene are GTSNPN and SVGIG (reference sequence). The CDR3 nucleotides are TGTGCCTGGAGACCATGGGGACAGGGGGGCTACGAGCAGTACTTC. Amino acids: CAWRPWGQGGYEQYF.

V usage is TRBV28 and J usage is TRBJ2-6; D unclear. The germline V and J ends were trimmed by 7 bases and 0 bases, with 13 bases remaining between them. The CDR3 contains 16 residues. The germline CDR1 and CDR2 sequences are MDHEN and SYDVKM. This chain's CDR3 is CASTPIWASGANVLTF. DNA for the CDR3: TGTGCCAGCACCCCGATTTGGGCCTCTGGGGCCAACGTCCTGACTTTC.

The V and J genes are TRBV5-4 and TRBJ2-2; maybe TRBD1 (5 bases). Germline lookup yields CDR1 SGHNT and CDR2 YYREEE (reference sequence). The length of the CDR3 is 15 residues. The V end lost 3 bases, the J end lost 0 bases, and 9 bases lay between the germline ends. The CDR3 here is CASSSYRSNTGELFF. The CDR3 DNA reads as TGTGCCAGCAGCTCTTACAGGTCGAACACCGGGGAGCTGTTTTTT.

The rearrangement joins TRBV7-2 to TRBJ1-4; D possibly corresponds to TRBD1 (6 bases). Trimming left V 2 bases short and J 7 bases short, with 14 bases between. This CDR3 spans 15 amino acids. Germline V CDR1 and CDR2: SGHTA, FQGNSA. As DNA, the CDR3 is TGTGCCAGCAGCTTAATCGGGACAAGTTCTGAAAAACTGTTTTTT. Translated, it gives CASSLIGTSSEKLFF.

The rearrangement uses TRBV27 and TRBJ2-3; 10 nucleotides line up with TRBD2. The germline V gene has CDR1 MNHEY and CDR2 SMNVEV (reference sequence). Trimming took 7 bases from V and 7 from J; bases not matched to a gene: 5. CDR3 size: 13 residues. CDR3 protein: CASKASGGYTQYF. In DNA, the CDR3 is TGTGCCAGCAAGGCTAGCGGGGGTTATACGCAGTATTTT.

This rearrangement joins TRBV19 to TRBJ1-1; possibly TRBD1 for D (6 bases). There are 15 residues in the CDR3. V was pared by 4 bases and J by 5 bases, with 17 bases between. Germline assignment: CDR1 LNHDA and CDR2 SQIVND (reference sequence). The CDR3, as DNA: TGTGCCAGTAGTACCCAACAGGGCTTTGGGACTGAAGCTTTCTTT. Amino acid sequence: CASSTQQGFGTEAFF.

The chain employs TRBV24-1 and TRBJ2-7; the D gene is possibly TRBD1 (5 bases). The CDR3 extends over 14 amino acids. The V gene lost 5 bases and the J gene lost 2 bases, with 12 bases spanning the gap. CDR1 is KGHDR and CDR2 is SFDVKD in the germline V gene. DNA for the CDR3: TGTGCCACCAGTGCCAACAGGCGAGCCTACGAGCAGTACTTC. Encoded protein: CATSANRRAYEQYF.

The chain is built from TRBV6-6 and TRBJ1-5, with 7 bases matching TRBD1. Germline loops: CDR1 MNHNY, CDR2 SVGAGI (reference sequence). V trimming: 7 bases; J trimming: 4 bases; junction bases outside the gene matches: 13. The CDR3 extends over 16 amino acids. The CDR3 sequence: CASTSFQDRVNQPQHF. The DNA for the CDR3 is TGTGCCAGCACCTCATTCCAAGACAGGGTTAATCAGCCCCAGCATTTT.

A single count supports this clone. V usage is TRBV24-1 and J usage is TRBJ2-1; 9 bases match TRBD2. The CDR3 is made up of 16 amino acids. V lost 9 bases to trimming and J lost 0 bases; unmatched junction nucleotides: 8. From germline, CDR1 is KGHDR and CDR2 SFDVKD. The CDR3 nucleotides are TGTGCCACCGGAACCCTAGCGGGAAGCTCCTACAATGAGCAGTTCTTC. It is translated as CATGTLAGSSYNEQFF.

The CDR3 is CASTRGGTSTDTQYF. CDR3 in DNA: TGTGCCAGCACTCGCGGAGGGACTAGCACAGATACGCAGTATTTT. V and J are TRBV6-5 and TRBJ2-3; a weak D match, TRBD2 (6 bases). Germline CDR1 reads MNHEY; CDR2 reads SVGAGI. Trimming removed 7 bases at V and 0 bases at J, with 14 bases between. CDR3 length: 15 residues.

This chain joins TRBV19 and TRBJ1-4; D is perhaps TRBD1 (5 bases). Trimming left V 5 bases short and J 8 bases short, with 9 bases between. CDR3 size: 12 residues. The germline gives CDR1 LNHDA, CDR2 SQIVND (reference sequence). CDR3 nucleotides: TGTGCCAGTAGTGTCTACAGGGAAAAACTGTTTTTT. This gives the protein CASSVYREKLFF.

The rearrangement joins TRBV6-5 to TRBJ1-1; possibly TRBD1 for D (5 bases). V lost 2 bases and J 0 bases, leaving 13 bases between the germline ends. The CDR3 is 16 amino acids. Germline-derived CDR1 and CDR2 are MNHEY and SVGAGI. CDR3 in DNA: TGTGCCAGCAGTTACAAGGCAGGACACTTGAACACTGAAGCTTTCTTT. Its translation: CASSYKAGHLNTEAFF.

This sequence joins TRBV14 and TRBJ2-7; no clear D. V lost 2 bases, J lost 3 bases, and 2 bases lay in between. CDR1 SGHDN and CDR2 FVKESK come from the germline V gene. CDR3 length: 11 residues. The CDR3 DNA reads as TGTGCCAGCAGCCAACACTACGAGCAGTACTTC. It is translated as CASSQHYEQYF.

The V gene is TRBV7-9, the J gene TRBJ2-4; 7 bases are shared with TRBD1. Germline CDR1 reads SEHNR; CDR2 reads FQNEAQ (reference sequence). This CDR3 is 13 amino acids long. The J segment lost 9 bases and the V segment lost 1 base, leaving 3 bases of the junction unmatched. CDR3 nucleotide sequence: TGTGCCAGCAGCTTAGAACAGGGGAGCATTCAGTACTTC. This codes for CASSLEQGSIQYF.